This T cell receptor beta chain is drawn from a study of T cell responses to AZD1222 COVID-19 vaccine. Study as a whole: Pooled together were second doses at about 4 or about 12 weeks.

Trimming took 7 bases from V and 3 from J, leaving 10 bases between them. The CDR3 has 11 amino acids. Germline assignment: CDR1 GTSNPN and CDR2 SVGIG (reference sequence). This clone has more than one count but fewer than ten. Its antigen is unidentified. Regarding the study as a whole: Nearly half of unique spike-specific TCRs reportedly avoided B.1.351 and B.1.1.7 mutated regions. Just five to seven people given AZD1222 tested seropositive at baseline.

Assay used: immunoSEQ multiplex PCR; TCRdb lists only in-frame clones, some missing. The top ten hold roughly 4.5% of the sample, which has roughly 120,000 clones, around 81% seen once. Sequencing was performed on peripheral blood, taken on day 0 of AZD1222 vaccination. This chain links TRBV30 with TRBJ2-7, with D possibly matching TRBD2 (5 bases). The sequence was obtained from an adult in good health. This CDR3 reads CAYGRGYEQYF. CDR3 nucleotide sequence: TGTGCCTACGGACGGGGCTACGAGCAGTACTTC.